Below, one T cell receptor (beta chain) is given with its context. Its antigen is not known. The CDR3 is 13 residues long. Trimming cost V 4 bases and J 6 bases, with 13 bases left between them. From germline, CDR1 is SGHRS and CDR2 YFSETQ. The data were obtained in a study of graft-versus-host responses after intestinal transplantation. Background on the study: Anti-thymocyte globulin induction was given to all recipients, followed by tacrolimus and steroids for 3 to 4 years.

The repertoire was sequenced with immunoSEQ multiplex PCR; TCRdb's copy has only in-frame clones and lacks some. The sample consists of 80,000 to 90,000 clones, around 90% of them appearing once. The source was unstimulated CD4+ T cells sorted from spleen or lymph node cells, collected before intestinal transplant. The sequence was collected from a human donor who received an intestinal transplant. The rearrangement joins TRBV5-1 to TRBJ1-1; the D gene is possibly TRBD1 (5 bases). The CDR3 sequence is CASSKGTPAEAFF. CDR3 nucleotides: TGCGCCAGCAGCAAAGGGACTCCCGCTGAAGCTTTCTTT.